The following is a T cell receptor beta chain sequence with its context. Germline values: CDR1 SGHRS, CDR2 YFSETQ. Trimming removed 5 bases at V and 3 bases at J, with 17 bases between. This CDR3 has 16 amino acids. The data are from a study of T cell changes during pregnancy in multiple sclerosis. Data came from immunoSEQ multiplex PCR; TCRdb stores just in-frame clones and leaves some out. Of some 73,000 clones in the sample, approximately 92% were seen once. This chain connects TRBV5-1 to TRBJ1-4; D perhaps matches TRBD1 (6 bases). This clonotype was sampled from a female donor in good health, enrolled as a control in a pregnancy study. The source was peripheral blood, collected in the third trimester of pregnancy. For the CDR3, the DNA is TGCGCCAGCAGTGATGGGGGCTGGGGTTCTAATGAAAAACTGTTTTTT. Its protein product is CASSDGGWGSNEKLFF.